The source of this TCR beta chain is a study of blood T cell repertoires in COVID-19. About the research overall: COVID-19 samples, acute and convalescent, were from the United States, Italy and Spain. PBMCs, B-cell-depleted T cells, or T cells provided the cDNA or gDNA that made up the material.

The CDR3 totals 16 residues. Authors' methods: Cell counts per sample came from amplifying reference gene primers. Measured with immunoSEQ multiplex PCR; TCRdb has only the in-frame clones, and not every one. V and J calls and clone size are as listed in that table; D and trimming were resolved from the DNA. The table records 65,000 to 85,000 clones, around 86% of them present only once. The sequence came from a woman aged 18-29 years with acute or convalescent COVID-19. This chain connects TRBV21-1 to TRBJ1-1; TRBD1 is the table's D call, not checked against the DNA. TRBV21-1 corresponds to a pseudogene. What was sequenced was peripheral blood. For the CDR3, the DNA is TGTGCCAGCAGCGAGTCCAAGCCACAGGGTAACACTGAAGCTTTCTTT. Encoded protein: CASSESKPQGNTEAFF.